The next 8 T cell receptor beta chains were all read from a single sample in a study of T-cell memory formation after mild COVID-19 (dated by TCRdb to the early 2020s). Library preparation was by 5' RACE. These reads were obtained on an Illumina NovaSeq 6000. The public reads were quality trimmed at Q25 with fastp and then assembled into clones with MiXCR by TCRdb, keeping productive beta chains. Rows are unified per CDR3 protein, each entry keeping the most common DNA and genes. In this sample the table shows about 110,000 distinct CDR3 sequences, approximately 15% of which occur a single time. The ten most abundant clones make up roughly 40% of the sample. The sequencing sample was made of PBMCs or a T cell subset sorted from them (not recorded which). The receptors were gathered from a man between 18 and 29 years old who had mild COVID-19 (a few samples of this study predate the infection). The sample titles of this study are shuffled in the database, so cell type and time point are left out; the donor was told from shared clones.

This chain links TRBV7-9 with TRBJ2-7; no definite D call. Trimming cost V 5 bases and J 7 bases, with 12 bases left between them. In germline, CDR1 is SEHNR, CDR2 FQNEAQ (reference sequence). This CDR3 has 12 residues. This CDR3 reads CASSLAAVEQYF. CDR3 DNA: TGTGCCAGCAGCCTGGCAGCCGTGGAGCAGTACTTC.

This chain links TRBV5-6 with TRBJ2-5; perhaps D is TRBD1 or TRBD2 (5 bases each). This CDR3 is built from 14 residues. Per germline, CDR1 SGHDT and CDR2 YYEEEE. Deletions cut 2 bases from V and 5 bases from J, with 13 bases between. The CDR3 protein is CASSFGAMWETQYF. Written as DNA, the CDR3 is TGTGCCAGCAGCTTCGGGGCCATGTGGGAGACCCAGTACTTC.

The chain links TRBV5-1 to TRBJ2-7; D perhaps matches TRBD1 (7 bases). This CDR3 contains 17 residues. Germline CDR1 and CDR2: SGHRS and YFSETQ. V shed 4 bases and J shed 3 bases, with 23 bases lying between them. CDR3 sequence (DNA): TGCGCCAGCAGCCAGGTTAGGGCGGGACAGATTAACTACGAGCAGTACTTC. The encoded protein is CASSQVRAGQINYEQYF.

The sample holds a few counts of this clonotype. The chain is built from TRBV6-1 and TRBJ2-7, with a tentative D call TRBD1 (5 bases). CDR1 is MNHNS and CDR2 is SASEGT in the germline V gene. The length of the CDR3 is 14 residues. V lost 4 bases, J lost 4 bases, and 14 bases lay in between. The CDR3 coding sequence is TGTGCCAGCAGTGGAAGCAGGGTGATATACGAGCAGTACTTC. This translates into CASSGSRVIYEQYF.

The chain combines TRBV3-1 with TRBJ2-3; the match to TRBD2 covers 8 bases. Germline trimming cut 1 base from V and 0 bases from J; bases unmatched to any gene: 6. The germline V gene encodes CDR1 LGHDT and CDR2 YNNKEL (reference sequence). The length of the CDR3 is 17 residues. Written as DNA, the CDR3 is TGTGCCAGCAGCCAAGGGGCGGGGGGCTTTAGCACAGATACGCAGTATTTT. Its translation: CASSQGAGGFSTDTQYF.

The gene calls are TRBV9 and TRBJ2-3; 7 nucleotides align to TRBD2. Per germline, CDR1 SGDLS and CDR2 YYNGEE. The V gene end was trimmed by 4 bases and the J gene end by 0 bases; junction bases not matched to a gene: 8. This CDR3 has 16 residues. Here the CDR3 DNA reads TGTGCCAGCAGCTCCCGACTAGCAACAAGCACAGATACGCAGTATTTT. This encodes CASSSRLATSTDTQYF. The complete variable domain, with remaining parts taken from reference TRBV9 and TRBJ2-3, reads DSGVTQTPKHLITATGQRVTLRCSPRSGDLSVYWYQQSLDQGLQFLIQYYNGEERAKGNILERFSAQQFPDLHSELNLSSLELGDSALYFCASSSRLATSTDTQYFGPGTRLTVL.

The CDR3 nucleotides read TGTGCCAGCAGTTTCGGGCACACGAACGAGCAGTACGTC. Translation: CASSFGHTNEQYV. The chain links TRBV28 to TRBJ2-7; no clear D. The germline V and J ends were trimmed by 3 bases and 5 bases, with 11 bases remaining between them. Germline assignment: CDR1 MDHEN and CDR2 SYDVKM. The CDR3 spans 13 residues.

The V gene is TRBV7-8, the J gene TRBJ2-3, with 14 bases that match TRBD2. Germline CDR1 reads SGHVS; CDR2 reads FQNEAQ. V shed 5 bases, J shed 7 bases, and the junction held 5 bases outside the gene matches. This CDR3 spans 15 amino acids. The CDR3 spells CASSPGTSGGNTQYF. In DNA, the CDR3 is TGTGCCAGCAGCCCTGGGACTAGCGGGGGAAATACGCAGTATTTT.